These T cell receptor beta chains were read from a single sample in a study of blood T cell repertoires in COVID-19. Clones were read by immunoSEQ multiplex PCR, and TCRdb kept only the in-frame ones, dropping some. The sample consists of some 310,000 clones, 90% of them appearing once. The source material was peripheral blood. The receptor set was obtained from a woman aged 30 to 39 with COVID-19, enrolled during active disease. Each CDR3 is given with its conserved first and last residue. A D gene is named only where the DNA matches it firmly. Clone size is stated in some rows and not others, as once, few, many or a class when expanded.

NA	TRBV27	NA	TRBJ1-4	TGTGCCAGCAGTACTGATGCAACTAATGAAAAACTGTTTTTT	CASSTDATNEKLFF
NA	TRBV9	NA	TRBJ2-1	TGTGCCAGCAGCGTAGGGTTAGCCAGCTCCTACAATGAGCAGTTCTTC	CASSVGLASSYNEQFF
NA	TRBV29-1	NA	TRBJ1-2	TGCAGCGTTGAGGTAGAGACTTATGGCTACACCTTC	CSVEVETYGYTF
once	TRBV15	TRBD2	TRBJ2-1	TGTGCCACCAGCAGAGGGACTAGCGGGGGCTACAATGAGCAGTTCTTC	CATSRGTSGGYNEQFF
NA	TRBV2	TRBD1	TRBJ1-6	TGTGCCAGCAGTGCCCGGGACAGGGATTCACCCCTCCACTTT	CASSARDRDSPLHF
NA	TRBV29-1	NA	TRBJ1-3	TGCAGCGTTGCCGCCAGCTCTGGAAACACCATATATTTT	CSVAASSGNTIYF
NA	TRBV12-3/TRBV12-4	NA	TRBJ2-7	TGTGCCAGCAGTTTCTCAGGGAACGAGCAGTACTTC	CASSFSGNEQYF
NA	TRBV3-1/TRBV3-2	NA	TRBJ1-2	TGTGCCAGCAGCCAAGATGGGGGACTTCACTACACCTTC	CASSQDGGLHYTF
NA	TRBV4-1	TRBD2	TRBJ2-7	TGCGCCAGCAGCCTACTAGCGGGATTGGGCGAGCAGTACTTC	CASSLLAGLGEQYF
NA	TRBV5-1	TRBD2	TRBJ2-1	TGCGCCAGTAGCCCCGTTCCGGCGGGAGTATCCAATGAGCAGTTCTTC	CASSPVPAGVSNEQFF
NA	TRBV4-1	TRBD2	TRBJ2-1	TGCGCCAGCAGCCAACTAGCGGGAGTGGGCGATGAGCAGTTCTTC	CASSQLAGVGDEQFF
NA	TRBV3-1/TRBV3-2	NA	TRBJ1-2	TGTGCCAGCAGCCTGAACAGACCGTCGTCCTATGGCTACACCTTC	CASSLNRPSSYGYTF
NA	TRBV5-5	NA	TRBJ2-2	TGTGCCAGCAGCCAGATCGGACTCGCCGGGGAGCTGTTTTTT	CASSQIGLAGELFF
NA	TRBV27	TRBD1	TRBJ2-7	TGTGCCAGCAGTCCCATTCGGACAGGGGGCTTCTACGAGCAGTACTTC	CASSPIRTGGFYEQYF
NA	TRBV30	NA	TRBJ1-4	TGTGCCTGGGCCAGGGGATCGAAGGAAAAACTGTTTTTT	CAWARGSKEKLFF
NA	TRBV11-2	NA	TRBJ2-1	TGTGCCAGCAGCTTAGCGGGAGCCTACAATGAGCAGTTCTTC	CASSLAGAYNEQFF
NA	TRBV21-1	NA	TRBJ2-7	TGTGCCAGCAGCAAAGCGCTTAAGGGACAGGGGGACGAGCAGTACTTC	CASSKALKGQGDEQYF
NA	TRBV9	TRBD2	TRBJ2-7	TGTGCCAGCAGCGTAGCAGCGGGAGTGGGGGAGCAGTACTTC	CASSVAAGVGEQYF
NA	TRBV28	TRBD1	TRBJ1-5	TGTGCCAGCAGTGGGACAGGGGCCCCCAATCAGCCCCAGCATTTT	CASSGTGAPNQPQHF
NA	TRBV30	NA	TRBJ2-1	TGTGCCTCCGAGCGGGCCGTCGCCTCCTACAATGAGCAGTTCTTC	CASERAVASYNEQFF
NA	TRBV3-1/TRBV3-2	NA	TRBJ2-3	TGTGCCAGCAGCCCAGGGATGCACACAGATACGCAGTATTTT	CASSPGMHTDTQYF
NA	TRBV3-1/TRBV3-2	TRBD1	TRBJ2-5	TGTGCCAGCAGCCGCGCCGGGACAGGCGGGGAGACCCAGTACTTC	CASSRAGTGGETQYF
NA	TRBV19	TRBD1	TRBJ2-1	TGTGCCAGTAGTATAGGTTCGGGCAGGGGGCTATTCGAGCAGTTCTTC	CASSIGSGRGLFEQFF
NA	TRBV6-1	NA	TRBJ1-5	TGTGCCAGCAGTGAAATCCTGGAGAGAACTTATAGCAATCAGCCCCAGCATTTT	CASSEILERTYSNQPQHF
NA	TRBV5-4	NA	TRBJ2-5	TGTGCCAGCAGCCTGTGGACTACTCGGCGGACCCAGTACTTC	CASSLWTTRRTQYF
NA	TRBV6-5	NA	TRBJ1-1	TGTGCCGTCAGGTTCGGGGAAAACACTGAAGCTTTCTTT	CAVRFGENTEAFF
NA	TRBV19	NA	TRBJ1-1	TGTGCCAGTAGTATAGATTCCGGGAGAGGGACTGAAGCTTTCTTT	CASSIDSGRGTEAFF
NA	TRBV27	TRBD2	TRBJ2-7	TGTGCCAGCCGGTTTACTAGCGGGTACGCCTACGAGCAGTACTTC	CASRFTSGYAYEQYF
NA	TRBV28	TRBD1	TRBJ1-5	TGTGCCAGCACTTCAGGGACAGGGGGTTATCAGCCCCAGCATTTT	CASTSGTGGYQPQHF
NA	TRBV7-6	TRBD1	TRBJ1-5	TGTGCCAGCAGCTTGTTCTCGACAGGGCCGAATCAGCCCCAGCATTTT	CASSLFSTGPNQPQHF
NA	TRBV7-6	TRBD1	TRBJ2-2	TGTGCCAGCAGCTTACTCGGGGTGGGACAGGCGAACACCGGGGAGCTGTTTTTT	CASSLLGVGQANTGELFF
NA	TRBV5-4	TRBD2	TRBJ2-2	TGTGCCAGCAGCTTAGGGGCGGGAGGGCCGGAAACCGGGGAGCTGTTTTTT	CASSLGAGGPETGELFF
NA	TRBV6-5	NA	TRBJ1-1	TGTGCCAGCAGTTATCTGGGCAGCGGAGCCGCTTTCTTT	CASSYLGSGAAFF
NA	TRBV2	NA	TRBJ2-2	TGTGCCAGCAACAGGGTTTCCGGGGAGCTGTTTTTT	CASNRVSGELFF
NA	TRBV6-5	NA	TRBJ2-7	TGTGCCAGCAGGTTAGCGGACCTCTACGAGCAGTACTTC	CASRLADLYEQYF
once	TRBV5-4	TRBD2	TRBJ2-1	TGTGCCAGCAGCCCTGCAGTTGGGAGGGCCGACGATGAGCAGTTCTTC	CASSPAVGRADDEQFF
NA	TRBV5-5	NA	TRBJ2-7	TGTGCCAGCAGCCTCACAGGCTCCTACGAGCAGTACTTC	CASSLTGSYEQYF
NA	TRBV27	TRBD2	TRBJ2-1	TGTGCCAGCAGCGCAAGACTAGCTCTGGAGCAGTTCTTC	CASSARLALEQFF
NA	TRBV5-4	TRBD2	TRBJ2-5	TGTGCCAGCAGCTTGGATCCGGGAGGGGAGACCCAGTACTTC	CASSLDPGGETQYF
NA	TRBV3-1/TRBV3-2	NA	TRBJ2-1	TGTGCCAGCAGCCAAGATTCTATGGCGTCTAGCGTCACCTACAATGAGCAGTTCTTC	CASSQDSMASSVTYNEQFF
NA	TRBV6-1	NA	TRBJ1-4	TGTGCCAGCAGTGAGGGTGGAGTTTATGAAAAACTGTTTTTT	CASSEGGVYEKLFF
many	TRBV2	NA	TRBJ1-5	TGTGCCAGCAGTGATATAGGGGTAAATCAGCCCCAGCATTTT	CASSDIGVNQPQHF
NA	TRBV18	NA	TRBJ2-7	TGTGCCAGCTCACCCGCGGGGCAAGTCCGTTACGAGCAGTACTTC	CASSPAGQVRYEQYF
NA	TRBV2	TRBD2	TRBJ2-3	TGTGCCAGCAGTGAAGCTAGCGGGAGAGATACGCAGTATTTT	CASSEASGRDTQYF
NA	TRBV5-1	TRBD1	TRBJ1-6	TGCGCCAGCAGCTTGGAAGGAGGACAGGGGAGCGGTTCACCCCTCCACTTT	CASSLEGGQGSGSPLHF
NA	TRBV11-3	TRBD2	TRBJ2-1	TGTGCCAGCAGCTTAGGTATAGCGGGAGTCGTTGATGAGCAGTTCTTC	CASSLGIAGVVDEQFF
NA	TRBV6-5	TRBD1	TRBJ2-7	TGTGCCAGCAGTTACGGGACCAGGGGGTACGAGCAGTACTTC	CASSYGTRGYEQYF
NA	TRBV9	TRBD1	TRBJ1-2	TGTGCCAGCAGCGCCCCGCGGACAGGGGGCCGGGGTTATGGCTACACCTTC	CASSAPRTGGRGYGYTF
NA	TRBV18	NA	TRBJ2-7	TGTGCCAGCTCACCAGACAGGACAGACCTTGGTGAGCAGTACTTC	CASSPDRTDLGEQYF
NA	TRBV5-5	NA	TRBJ1-5	TGTGCCAGCAGCCCTCTGGCAGGGGACAATCAGCCCCAGCATTTT	CASSPLAGDNQPQHF
NA	TRBV19	TRBD1	TRBJ1-2	TGTGCCAGTAGTACCGACAGGGGGGACTATGGCTACACCTTC	CASSTDRGDYGYTF
NA	TRBV28	NA	TRBJ1-3	TGTGCCAGCAGTTTAGCGGGGAACCGGGCTGGAAACACCATATATTTT	CASSLAGNRAGNTIYF
NA	TRBV5-1	NA	TRBJ2-1	TGCGCCAGCAGCTTGAGCAGGGTCAACTACAATGAGCAGTTCTTC	CASSLSRVNYNEQFF
NA	TRBV7-2	TRBD2	TRBJ2-7	TGTGCCAGCAGCGAGGGACTAGCGGGCCCCGGGGACGAGCAGTACTTC	CASSEGLAGPGDEQYF
NA	TRBV19	NA	TRBJ2-7	TGTGCCAGTAGTTCAGGACAGCTTAGTCTTGAAGAGCAGTACTTC	CASSSGQLSLEEQYF
NA	TRBV2	NA	TRBJ1-1	TGTGCCAGCCAGACAGCGAACACTGAAGCTTTCTTT	CASQTANTEAFF
few	TRBV5-1	TRBD2	TRBJ2-3	TGCGCCAGCAGCTTGGGACTAGCGGGGGCTACGAGCACAGATACGCAGTATTTT	CASSLGLAGATSTDTQYF
NA	TRBV5-1	NA	TRBJ2-3	TGCGCCAGCAGCTTGGAAGCGGCAGATACGCAGTATTTT	CASSLEAADTQYF
NA	TRBV11-2	NA	TRBJ1-4	TGTGCCAGCAGCCCGGGACAAAATGAAAAACTGTTTTTT	CASSPGQNEKLFF
NA	TRBV5-1	NA	TRBJ1-1	TGCGCCAGCAGCTCCCAGGGTTACACTGAAGCTTTCTTT	CASSSQGYTEAFF